The 16 T cell receptor beta chains reported below all come from one sample, sequenced in a study of blood T cell repertoires in COVID-19. TCRdb keeps only in-frame clones here, not all; method: immunoSEQ multiplex PCR. The sample comprises tens of thousands of clones, about nine tenths of which are singletons, and around 0.52% rests with the top ten. Source material: peripheral blood. These receptor sequences come from a man over 45 with COVID-19, enrolled during active disease.

The J gene is TRBJ1-1, the V gene TRBV4-1; D gene uncertain. Per germline, CDR1 MGHRA and CDR2 YSYEKL. The CDR3 covers 15 residues. Trimming left V 1 base short and J 0 bases short, with 9 bases between. The CDR3 sequence: CASSQVGRLNTEAFF. The CDR3 region has the DNA TGCGCCAGCAGCCAAGTCGGGAGATTGAACACTGAAGCTTTCTTT.

In this sample, this clone turned up a few times. This chain uses TRBV5-4 with TRBJ1-1; no clear D. Germline assignment: CDR1 SGHNT and CDR2 YYREEE (reference sequence). This CDR3 has 15 residues. V lost 2 bases, J lost 0 bases, and 11 bases lay in between. The CDR3 sequence is CASSFLSFMNTEAFF. In DNA, the CDR3 is TGTGCCAGCAGCTTCTTAAGCTTCATGAACACTGAAGCTTTCTTT.

This chain connects TRBV4-2 to TRBJ2-7; a possible D gene is TRBD1 (6 bases). The germline V gene has CDR1 LGHNA and CDR2 YNFKEQ. V was shortened by 2 bases and J by 2 bases, with 10 bases between the two germline ends. The CDR3 covers 14 residues. The CDR3 region is CASSQPQGPYEQYF. As DNA, the CDR3 is TGTGCCAGCAGCCAACCGCAGGGGCCCTACGAGCAGTACTTC.

The gene calls are TRBV28 and TRBJ1-6; TRBD1 matches at 9 bases. Per the germline V gene, CDR1 is MDHEN and CDR2 is SYDVKM. J lost 11 bases, V lost 2 bases, and 4 bases had no gene match. CDR3 size: 14 residues. The CDR3 DNA sequence: TGTGCCAGCAGTTTAGGACAGGGGTGGACACCCCTCCACTTT. Encoded protein: CASSLGQGWTPLHF.

There are a few counts of this clone. The chain has TRBV5-4 and TRBJ2-7; TRBD2 might be the D (6 bases). V was shortened by 4 bases and J by 0 bases, with 11 bases between the two germline ends. The CDR3 has 14 amino acids. Germline CDR1 and CDR2: SGHNT and YYREEE (reference sequence). As DNA, the CDR3 is TGTGCCAGCAGCCCGGAGGGGTACTCCTACGAGCAGTACTTC. This encodes CASSPEGYSYEQYF. Looking up the rest from reference TRBV5-4 and TRBJ2-7 gives the full variable domain: ETGVTQSPTHLIKTRGQQVTLRCSSQSGHNTVSWYQQALGQGPQFIFQYYREEENGRGNFPPRFSGLQFPNYSSELNVNALELDDSALYLCASSPEGYSYEQYFGPGTRLTVT.

This rearrangement joins TRBV19 to TRBJ1-1, with TRBD1 matching 7 bases. CDR3 length: 12 residues. Germline CDR1 LNHDA, CDR2 SQIVND (reference sequence). V trimming: 10 bases; J trimming: 1 base; junction bases outside the gene matches: 3. The CDR3 coding sequence is TGTGCCACTTACAGGGGGAACACTGAAGCTTTCTTT. Protein sequence: CATYRGNTEAFF.

This chain connects TRBV10-3 to TRBJ1-2; no firm D call. The germline V and J ends were trimmed by 6 bases and 0 bases, with 8 bases remaining between them. This CDR3 has 13 residues. Germline CDR1 is ENHRY and CDR2 is SYGVKD. DNA of the CDR3: TGTGCCATCAGGAACGACACTAACTATGGCTACACCTTC. Protein sequence: CAIRNDTNYGYTF.

A single count supports this clone. This sequence joins TRBV4-1 and TRBJ1-2; the D gene is possibly TRBD1 (6 bases). V lost 6 bases to trimming and J lost 8 bases, with 22 bases between them. CDR1 is MGHRA and CDR2 is YSYEKL in the germline V gene. The CDR3 is 15 amino acids. The CDR3 DNA reads as TGCGCCAGCAGGCAGACGGGGGGCAGGCTACAAGGCTACACCTTC. Translating it yields CASRQTGGRLQGYTF.

The V gene is TRBV7-6, the J gene TRBJ1-3, with TRBD1 matching 7 bases. This CDR3 contains 16 residues. The V gene's germline CDR1 is SGHVS and CDR2 FNYEAQ. Trimming at V came to 5 bases and at J to 0 bases, leaving 7 bases not matched to a gene. Written as DNA, the CDR3 is TGTGCCAGCAGCCCGGGACAGTGGAGCTCTGGAAACACCATATATTTT. This codes for CASSPGQWSSGNTIYF.

V is TRBV30 and J is TRBJ2-7; D perhaps matches TRBD2 (6 bases). The germline V gene has CDR1 GTSNPN and CDR2 SVGIG (reference sequence). The CDR3 covers 14 residues. Trimming took 2 bases from V and 4 from J, leaving 15 bases between them. CDR3 sequence: CAWSPLPLAYEQYF. The DNA of the CDR3 is TGTGCCTGGAGTCCCCTTCCCCTAGCGTACGAGCAGTACTTC.

J is TRBJ1-3 and V is TRBV25-1; D may be TRBD1 (6 bases). Germline assignment: CDR1 MGHDK and CDR2 SYGVNS. Trimming removed 9 bases from V and 0 bases from J, with 15 bases in between. This CDR3 contains 15 residues. CDR3 in DNA: TGTGCCAGTTGGGGGCAGGCCAGCTCTGGAAACACCATATATTTT. It codes for CASWGQASSGNTIYF.

The rearrangement joins TRBV5-4 to TRBJ1-6; 7 bases align to TRBD1. V was clipped by 3 bases and J by 10 bases; unmatched bases: 13. This CDR3 contains 16 residues. The germline CDR1 and CDR2 sequences are SGHNT and YYREEE (reference sequence). The CDR3 reads CASSSRRQGGGSPLHF. In DNA form, the CDR3 reads TGTGCCAGCAGCTCCCGAAGACAAGGAGGGGGCTCACCCCTCCACTTT.

The chain carries TRBV7-2 and TRBJ1-5, with D unclear. The CDR3 loop spans 15 amino acids. V dropped 2 bases and J dropped 6 bases, with 14 bases sitting between them. Germline lookup yields CDR1 SGHTA and CDR2 FQGNSA. The CDR3 loop reads CASSLRSGFSQPQHF. The DNA of the CDR3 is TGTGCCAGCAGCTTACGGTCAGGCTTTAGTCAGCCCCAGCATTTT.

J is TRBJ1-2 and V is TRBV5-1; D may be TRBD1 (6 bases). Germline values: CDR1 SGHRS, CDR2 YFSETQ. This CDR3 spans 13 amino acids. Trimming removed 5 bases from V and 4 bases from J, with 12 bases in between. The DNA for the CDR3 is TGCGCCAGCAGAACGCAACAGGGCTATGGCTACACCTTC. Translation: CASRTQQGYGYTF.

The chain combines TRBV5-1 with TRBJ2-3; 9 bases fit TRBD1. The germline gives CDR1 SGHRS, CDR2 YFSETQ. With 4 bases clipped from V and 0 bases from J, the junction kept 6 bases outside the gene matches. This CDR3 spans 16 amino acids. CDR3 sequence (DNA): TGCGCCAGCAGCATGGGACAGGGTTCTAGCACAGATACGCAGTATTTT. It encodes CASSMGQGSSTDTQYF.

This chain uses TRBV28 with TRBJ2-5; tentative D call: TRBD1 (6 bases). Germline V CDR1 and CDR2: MDHEN, SYDVKM. The CDR3 is 14 amino acids. Trimming stripped 6 bases from V and 4 bases from J, with 15 bases between. DNA of the CDR3: TGTGCCAGCAGGGCCGGGACAATGGGAGAGACCCAGTACTTC. Its translation: CASRAGTMGETQYF.